This T cell receptor (beta chain) appears in the sequencing data of a study of STAT5B mutations in CD4+ large granular lymphocyte leukemia. This clone was recorded only once. Generated by immunoSEQ multiplex PCR, the TCRdb table keeps only in-frame clones and is missing some. The sample records about 40,000 clones, 70% to 85% being singletons. The origin of this receptor is a human donor in good health. Sequenced: CD4+ T cells from blood buffy coats.

The CDR3 sequence is CASSSRQGVNIQYF. The CDR3 DNA sequence: TGTGCCAGCAGCTCCAGACAGGGGGTAAACATTCAGTACTTC. This chain uses TRBV5-8 with TRBJ2-4, with 9 bases lining up with TRBD1. The length of the CDR3 is 14 residues. J was trimmed by 6 bases and V by 3 bases; bases with no gene match: 4. Germline V gene lookup returns CDR1 SGHTS and CDR2 YDEGEE.